Listed below are T cell receptor beta chains from one sample, sequenced in a study of T cells in Graves' hyperthyroidism and ophthalmopathy. TCRdb reprocessed the multiplex PCR reads via MiXCR and lists one record per CDR3 protein. This table has roughly 700,000 distinct CDR3 sequences, approximately 14% appearing once. Material: blood. Receptors were obtained from a woman between 18 and 30 years old with Graves' hyperthyroidism. Both conserved end residues are part of each CDR3. Fields, in order: V gene, J gene, D gene, clone size, CDR3 DNA, CDR3 protein. D genes are given only for firm matches. The size entry is marked missing in some rows and otherwise reads once, few, many or a size class.

v_gene: TRBV5-1; j_gene: TRBJ2-7; d_gene: -; abundance: many; CDR3nt: TGCGCCAGCAGCTTCCCTGGGGAGGATTACGAGCAGTACTTC; CDR3aa: CASSFPGEDYEQYF
v_gene: TRBV2; j_gene: TRBJ2-7; d_gene: TRBD2; abundance: -; CDR3nt: TGTGCCAGCAAGGGACTAGCGGGAGGTGAGCAGTACTTC; CDR3aa: CASKGLAGGEQYF
v_gene: TRBV7-3; j_gene: TRBJ2-6; d_gene: -; abundance: -; CDR3nt: TGTGCCAGCAGCTTAATGAGTCAGTTGTCCCCTGGGGCCAACGTCCTGACTTTC; CDR3aa: CASSLMSQLSPGANVLTF
v_gene: TRBV6-2/TRBV6-3; j_gene: TRBJ1-2; d_gene: TRBD1; abundance: -; CDR3nt: TGTGCCAGCAGTTACCCGAGGGAGGGACAGACCTATGGCTACACCTTC; CDR3aa: CASSYPREGQTYGYTF
v_gene: TRBV11-2; j_gene: TRBJ1-4; d_gene: -; abundance: many; CDR3nt: TGTGCCAGCAGCCCTAGGCCGGATGCAACTAATGAAAAACTGTTTTTT; CDR3aa: CASSPRPDATNEKLFF
v_gene: TRBV20-1; j_gene: TRBJ2-7; d_gene: -; abundance: -; CDR3nt: TGCAGTGCTAGGCCCCTAGCCGGCGAGCAGTACTTC; CDR3aa: CSARPLAGEQYF
v_gene: TRBV5-8; j_gene: TRBJ2-1; d_gene: -; abundance: many; CDR3nt: TGTGCCAGCAGCTTGTTCTTAGCGGAGTACAATGAGCAGTTCTTC; CDR3aa: CASSLFLAEYNEQFF
v_gene: TRBV5-1; j_gene: TRBJ2-1; d_gene: -; abundance: -; CDR3nt: TGCGCCAGCAGCTACAGGGACCGACCCGACGATGAGCAGTTCTTC; CDR3aa: CASSYRDRPDDEQFF
v_gene: TRBV29-1; j_gene: TRBJ2-2; d_gene: -; abundance: few; CDR3nt: TGCAGCCCTCTAGGCGACACCGGGGAGCTGTTTTTT; CDR3aa: CSPLGDTGELFF
v_gene: TRBV30; j_gene: TRBJ1-1; d_gene: -; abundance: many; CDR3nt: TGTGCCTGGAGTGACGGGAACACTGAAGCTTTCTTT; CDR3aa: CAWSDGNTEAFF
v_gene: TRBV6-1; j_gene: TRBJ2-7; d_gene: TRBD1; abundance: many; CDR3nt: TGTGCCAGCAGTTATAGACAGGGCTACGAGCAGTACTTC; CDR3aa: CASSYRQGYEQYF
v_gene: TRBV4-1; j_gene: TRBJ2-5; d_gene: -; abundance: many; CDR3nt: TGCGCCAGCAGCCAAACAGGGAGCGGAGAGACCCAGTACTTC; CDR3aa: CASSQTGSGETQYF
v_gene: TRBV24-1; j_gene: TRBJ1-2; d_gene: -; abundance: -; CDR3nt: TGTGCCACCAGTGACCCATATGTAATGGAGGGCTACACCTTC; CDR3aa: CATSDPYVMEGYTF
v_gene: TRBV5-1; j_gene: TRBJ2-1; d_gene: -; abundance: -; CDR3nt: TGCGCCAGCAGCTTGGGCAAGGGATTGGAGCAGTTCTTC; CDR3aa: CASSLGKGLEQFF
v_gene: TRBV7-2; j_gene: TRBJ2-5; d_gene: TRBD1; abundance: few; CDR3nt: TGTGCCAGCAGCTTAGGATCCACAGGGGGCTGGGAGACCCAGTACTTC; CDR3aa: CASSLGSTGGWETQYF
v_gene: TRBV9; j_gene: TRBJ2-5; d_gene: TRBD2; abundance: many; CDR3nt: TGTGCCAGCAGCGCCACGACTAGCGGGTTTCAAGAGACCCAGTACTTC; CDR3aa: CASSATTSGFQETQYF
v_gene: TRBV28; j_gene: TRBJ1-5; d_gene: TRBD1; abundance: many; CDR3nt: TGTGCCAGCAGACAGGGGAGGAATCAGCCCCAGCATTTT; CDR3aa: CASRQGRNQPQHF
v_gene: TRBV25-1; j_gene: TRBJ2-7; d_gene: -; abundance: many; CDR3nt: TGTGCCAGCAGACCATCATGGTCAGGCGGTGGCTACGAGCAGTACTTC; CDR3aa: CASRPSWSGGGYEQYF
v_gene: TRBV12-3/TRBV12-4; j_gene: TRBJ1-1; d_gene: -; abundance: many; CDR3nt: TGTGCCAGCATCTCAGACGCCCGGGGCACTGAAGCTTTCTTT; CDR3aa: CASISDARGTEAFF
v_gene: TRBV5-4; j_gene: TRBJ2-7; d_gene: TRBD1; abundance: few; CDR3nt: TGTGCCAGCAGCTTGGGGGGACAGGGGGCAGGCGAGCAGTACTTC; CDR3aa: CASSLGGQGAGEQYF
v_gene: TRBV2; j_gene: TRBJ1-1; d_gene: TRBD1; abundance: many; CDR3nt: TGTGCCAGCATCTACAGGGGGCTGAACACTGAAGCTTTCTTT; CDR3aa: CASIYRGLNTEAFF
v_gene: TRBV6-1; j_gene: TRBJ2-1; d_gene: TRBD2; abundance: -; CDR3nt: TGTGCCAGCAGTGAACTTGGGACTAGCCCCTCTTCCACTTACAATGAGCAGTTCTTC; CDR3aa: CASSELGTSPSSTYNEQFF
v_gene: TRBV12-3/TRBV12-4; j_gene: TRBJ2-3; d_gene: -; abundance: many; CDR3nt: TGTGCCAGCAGTTTTTCCTCCATCACAGATACGCAGTATTTT; CDR3aa: CASSFSSITDTQYF
v_gene: TRBV7-9; j_gene: TRBJ2-1; d_gene: -; abundance: many; CDR3nt: TGTGTTTCTGGTAGTGGGCCCCCGCAGTTCTTC; CDR3aa: CVSGSGPPQFF
v_gene: TRBV20-1; j_gene: TRBJ1-1; d_gene: -; abundance: many; CDR3nt: TGCAGTGCCCCCGCTGGGGGGGCGCGATTGAACACTGAAGCTTTCTTT; CDR3aa: CSAPAGGARLNTEAFF
v_gene: TRBV19; j_gene: TRBJ2-2; d_gene: -; abundance: few; CDR3nt: TGTGCCAGTATTGGGGCTGCGAACACCGGGGAGCTGTTTTTT; CDR3aa: CASIGAANTGELFF
v_gene: TRBV7-3; j_gene: TRBJ2-2; d_gene: -; abundance: -; CDR3nt: TGTGCCAGCAGCTTCCGACTGGGCACCGGGGAGCTGTTTTTT; CDR3aa: CASSFRLGTGELFF